The 6 T cell receptor beta chains given below trace back to one sample, sequenced in a study of regulatory T cells in long-lasting Graves disease. The TCR beta library used iRepertoire HTBI primers with Arm-PCR amplification of CDR3. MiXCR was run by TCRdb on the multiplex PCR reads, yielding one entry per CDR3 protein. The sample has 450,000 to 650,000 distinct CDR3 sequences, about 16% seen once. Time point defined: newly diagnosed GD, antithyroid drugs for less than 3 months. RNA isolated from PBMCs was used to make the TCR library. A further study also used this sample, focusing on T cells in Graves' hyperthyroidism and ophthalmopathy.

Source: peripheral blood mononuclear cells (PBMCs), taken at new diagnosis, from a patient treated with antithyroid drugs. The receptors here all came from a woman aged 40 to 65 with Graves disease.

The genes are TRBV20-1 and TRBJ1-5; D perhaps matches TRBD1 (6 bases). The CDR3 loop spans 17 amino acids. Looked up from germline, CDR1 is DFQATT and CDR2 is SNEGSKA (reference sequence). Trimming took 7 bases from V and 7 from J, leaving 29 bases between them. CDR3 protein: CSGVPRDWDMAGQPQHF. DNA of the CDR3: TGCAGTGGGGTCCCCCGTGATTGGGACATGGCCGGACAGCCCCAGCATTTT.

This clonotype appeared a few times. The chain combines TRBV5-1 with TRBJ1-4; D may be TRBD1 (5 bases). This CDR3 region has 13 residues. Germline assignment: CDR1 SGHRS and CDR2 YFSETQ. Trimming removed 5 bases at V and 5 bases at J, with 10 bases between. The CDR3 sequence is CASRQVNNEKLFF. DNA of the CDR3: TGCGCCAGCAGACAGGTTAACAATGAAAAACTGTTTTTT.

The table lists this clonotype with many counts. V and J are TRBV10-3 and TRBJ1-5, with D hard to call. Germline CDR1 ENHRY, CDR2 SYGVKD. Between the trimmed V and J ends, which lost 8 bases and 5 bases, there was a span of 13 bases. The CDR3 is 13 residues long. CDR3: CAIADHKDQPQHF. In DNA, the CDR3 is TGTGCCATCGCCGACCACAAGGATCAGCCCCAGCATTTT.

The table lists this clonotype with many counts. The chain has TRBV3-1 and TRBJ2-1, with D unclear. CDR3 length: 11 amino acids. Deletions cut 3 bases from V and 9 bases from J, with 6 bases between. Germline V gives CDR1 LGHDT, CDR2 YNNKEL (reference sequence). The CDR3 here is CASSQGAEQFF. The CDR3 DNA sequence: TGTGCCAGCAGCCAGGGCGCTGAGCAGTTCTTC.

This clonotype has more than one count but fewer than ten. The V call is TRBV7-9, the J call TRBJ2-7, with D tentatively TRBD2 (6 bases). The CDR3 spans 14 residues. Germline loops: CDR1 SEHNR, CDR2 FQNEAQ (reference sequence). Trimming pared 5 bases from V and 3 bases from J, leaving 14 bases between. The CDR3 nucleotides are TGTGCCAGCAGCCCGTTGGGACTGAGCTACGAGCAGTACTTC. It translates to CASSPLGLSYEQYF.

On this clonotype: This may stem from a read error, because a much larger clone lies one nucleotide away. The chain uses TRBV27 and TRBJ1-2; D gene unclear. The CDR3 runs 15 residues. V lost 5 bases and J 7 bases, leaving 20 bases between the germline ends. Germline values: CDR1 MNHEY, CDR2 SMNVEV (reference sequence). CDR3 coding DNA: TGTGCCAGCAGTAACGGTGAGGGCCCTCTGGGTGGCTACACCTTC. This translates into CASSNGEGPLGGYTF.